What follows is one TCR beta chain and its context. The antigen is unknown. Here immunoSEQ multiplex PCR was the method, and the copy in TCRdb shows in-frame clones only, minus some. The sample yields tens of thousands of clones, roughly nine tenths seen once. The sample is drawn from a study of T cells in localized non-small cell lung cancer. Study-wide results and limits: Detection in adjacent lung was observed for a median 57 of the top 100 tumor clones. Uninvolved nearby lung showed the greatest T cell clonality, exceeding that found in tumor. Higher T cell density in the blood was associated with longer overall survival, whereas higher adjacent-lung clonality associated with shorter survival. Because sequencing included only one region (of the tumor), heterogeneity remains possible.

CDR3 length: 16 residues. CDR1 is SGHDT and CDR2 is YYEEEE in the germline V gene. V was clipped by 0 bases and J by 2 bases, with 14 bases between them. The sequence derives from a man between 40 and 69 years old with stage II squamous cell lung carcinoma. The sample here was PBMCs, taken before any cancer treatment. The gene calls are TRBV5-6 and TRBJ1-1; D perhaps matches TRBD1 (5 bases). The DNA for the CDR3 is TGTGCCAGCAGCTTGGTGGGACTAACCCTTAACACTGAAGCTTTCTTT. Translation gives CASSLVGLTLNTEAFF.